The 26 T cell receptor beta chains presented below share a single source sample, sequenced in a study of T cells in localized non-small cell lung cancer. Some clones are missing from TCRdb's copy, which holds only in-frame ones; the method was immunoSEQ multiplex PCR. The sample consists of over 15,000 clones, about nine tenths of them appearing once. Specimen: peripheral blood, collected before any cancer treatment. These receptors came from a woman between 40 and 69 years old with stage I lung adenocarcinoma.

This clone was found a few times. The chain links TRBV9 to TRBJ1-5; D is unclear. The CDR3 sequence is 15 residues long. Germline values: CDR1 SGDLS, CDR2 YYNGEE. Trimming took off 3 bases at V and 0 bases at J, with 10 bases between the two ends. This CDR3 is CASSADGNSNQPQHF. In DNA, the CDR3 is TGTGCCAGCAGCGCTGATGGGAATAGCAATCAGCCCCAGCATTTT.

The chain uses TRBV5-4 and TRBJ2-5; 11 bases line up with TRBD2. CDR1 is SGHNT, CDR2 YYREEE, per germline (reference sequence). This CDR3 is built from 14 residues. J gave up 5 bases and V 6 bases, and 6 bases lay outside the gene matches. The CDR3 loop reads CASTLAGGRETQYF. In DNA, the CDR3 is TGTGCCAGCACCCTAGCGGGAGGTAGGGAGACCCAGTACTTC. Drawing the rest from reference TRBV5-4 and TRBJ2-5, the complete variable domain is ETGVTQSPTHLIKTRGQQVTLRCSSQSGHNTVSWYQQALGQGPQFIFQYYREEENGRGNFPPRFSGLQFPNYSSELNVNALELDDSALYLCASTLAGGRETQYFGPGTRLLVL.

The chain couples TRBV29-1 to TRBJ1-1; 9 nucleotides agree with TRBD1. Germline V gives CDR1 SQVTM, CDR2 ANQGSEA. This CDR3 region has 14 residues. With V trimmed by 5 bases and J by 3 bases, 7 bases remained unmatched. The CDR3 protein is CSVTRDRADTEAFF. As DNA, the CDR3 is TGCAGCGTTACCCGGGACAGGGCCGACACTGAAGCTTTCTTT.

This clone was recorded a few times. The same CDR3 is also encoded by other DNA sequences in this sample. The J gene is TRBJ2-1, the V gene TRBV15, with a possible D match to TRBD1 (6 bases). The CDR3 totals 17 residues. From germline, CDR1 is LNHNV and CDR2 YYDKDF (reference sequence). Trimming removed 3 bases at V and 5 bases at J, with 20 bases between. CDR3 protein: CATSSLNGGTRDNEQFF. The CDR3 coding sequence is TGTGCCACCAGCAGTCTAAATGGGGGCACCCGGGACAATGAGCAGTTCTTC.

The CDR3 region has the DNA TGCAGCGTTGAATACGGGGGGGACACAGATACGCAGTATTTT. Its translation is CSVEYGGDTDTQYF. The rearrangement joins TRBV29-1 to TRBJ2-3, with TRBD2 matching 8 bases. Germline V gene lookup returns CDR1 SQVTM and CDR2 ANQGSEA. V lost 2 bases and J lost 2; bases outside the gene matches: 3. The CDR3 sequence is 14 residues long.

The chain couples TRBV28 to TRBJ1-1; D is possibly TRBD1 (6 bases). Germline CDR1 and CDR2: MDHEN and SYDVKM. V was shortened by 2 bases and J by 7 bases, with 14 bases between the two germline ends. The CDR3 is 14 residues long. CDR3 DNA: TGTGCCAGCAGTTTACGTCAGGGGAGGAATGAAGCTTTCTTT. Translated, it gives CASSLRQGRNEAFF. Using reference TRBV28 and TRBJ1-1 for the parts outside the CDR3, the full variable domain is DVKVTQSSRYLVKRTGEKVFLECVQDMDHENMFWYRQDPGLGLRLIYFSYDVKMKEKGDIPEGYSVSREKKERFSLILESASTNQTSMYLCASSLRQGRNEAFFGQGTRLTVV.

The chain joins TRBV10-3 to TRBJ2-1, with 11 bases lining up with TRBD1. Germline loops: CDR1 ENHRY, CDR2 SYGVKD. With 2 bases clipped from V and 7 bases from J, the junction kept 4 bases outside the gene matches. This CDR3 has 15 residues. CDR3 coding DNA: TGTGCCATCAGTGAGGGACAGGGGGCTCGGAATGAGCAGTTCTTC. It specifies CAISEGQGARNEQFF.

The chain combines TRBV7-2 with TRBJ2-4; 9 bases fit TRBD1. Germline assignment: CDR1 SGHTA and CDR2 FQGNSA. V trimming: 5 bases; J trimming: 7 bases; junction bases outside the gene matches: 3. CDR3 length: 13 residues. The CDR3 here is CASSPDRGNIQYF. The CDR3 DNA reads TGTGCCAGCAGCCCCGACAGGGGGAACATTCAGTACTTC.

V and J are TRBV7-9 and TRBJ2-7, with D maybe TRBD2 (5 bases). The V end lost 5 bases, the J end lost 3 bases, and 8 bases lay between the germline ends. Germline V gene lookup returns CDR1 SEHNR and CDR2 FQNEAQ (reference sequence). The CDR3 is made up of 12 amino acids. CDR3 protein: CASSPRGYEQYF. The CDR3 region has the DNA TGTGCCAGCAGCCCCCGGGGCTACGAGCAGTACTTC.

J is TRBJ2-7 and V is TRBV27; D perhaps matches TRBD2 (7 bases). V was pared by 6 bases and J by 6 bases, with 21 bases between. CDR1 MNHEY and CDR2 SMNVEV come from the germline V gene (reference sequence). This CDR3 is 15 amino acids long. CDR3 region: CASRLGGGSTVEQYF. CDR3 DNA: TGTGCCAGCAGACTAGGGGGGGGCAGTACGGTCGAGCAGTACTTC.

In DNA, the CDR3 is TGTGCCAGCAGTGACCCCTACGAGCAGTACTTC. It yields the protein CASSDPYEQYF. This chain uses TRBV2 with TRBJ2-7; no clear D gene. Trimming cost V 3 bases and J 2 bases, with 2 bases left between them. The germline V gene has CDR1 SNHLY and CDR2 FYNNEI. The CDR3 sequence is 11 residues long.

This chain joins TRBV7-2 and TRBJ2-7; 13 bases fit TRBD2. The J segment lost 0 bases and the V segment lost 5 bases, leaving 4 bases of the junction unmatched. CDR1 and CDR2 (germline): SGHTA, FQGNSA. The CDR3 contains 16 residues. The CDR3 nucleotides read TGTGCCAGCAGCCCGCGACTAGCGGGGGGCTCCTACGAGCAGTACTTC. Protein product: CASSPRLAGGSYEQYF.

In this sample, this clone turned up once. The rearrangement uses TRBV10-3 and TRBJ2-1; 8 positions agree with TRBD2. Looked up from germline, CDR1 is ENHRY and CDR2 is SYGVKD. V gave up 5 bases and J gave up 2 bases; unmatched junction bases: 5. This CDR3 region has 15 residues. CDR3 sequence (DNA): TGTGCCATCAGTCAGGTAGCGGGGACCTACAATGAGCAGTTCTTC. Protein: CAISQVAGTYNEQFF.

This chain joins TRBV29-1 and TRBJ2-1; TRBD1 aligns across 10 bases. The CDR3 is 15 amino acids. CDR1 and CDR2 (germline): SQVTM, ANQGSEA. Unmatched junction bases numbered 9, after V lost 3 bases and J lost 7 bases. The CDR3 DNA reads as TGCAGCGTTGACGCCGGGACAGGGGTTGGTAATGAGCAGTTCTTC. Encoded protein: CSVDAGTGVGNEQFF.

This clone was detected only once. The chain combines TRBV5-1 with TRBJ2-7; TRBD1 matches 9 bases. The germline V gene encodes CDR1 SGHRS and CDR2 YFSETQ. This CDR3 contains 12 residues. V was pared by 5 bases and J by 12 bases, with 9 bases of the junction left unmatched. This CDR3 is CASSLQRDRVYF. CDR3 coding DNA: TGCGCCAGCAGTTTGCAACGGGACAGGGTGTACTTC.

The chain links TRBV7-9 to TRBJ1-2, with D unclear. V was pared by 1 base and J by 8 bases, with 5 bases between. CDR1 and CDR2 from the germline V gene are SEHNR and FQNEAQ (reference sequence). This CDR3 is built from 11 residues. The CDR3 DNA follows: TGTGCCAGCAGCTTAGACGGGGGCTACACCTTC. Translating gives CASSLDGGYTF.

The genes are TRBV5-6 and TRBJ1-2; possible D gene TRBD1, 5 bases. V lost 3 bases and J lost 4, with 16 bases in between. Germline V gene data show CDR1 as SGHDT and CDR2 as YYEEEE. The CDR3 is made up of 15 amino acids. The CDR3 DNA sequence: TGTGCCAGCAGCTGGGGCAGGTTGGTTAGCTATGGCTACACCTTC. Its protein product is CASSWGRLVSYGYTF.

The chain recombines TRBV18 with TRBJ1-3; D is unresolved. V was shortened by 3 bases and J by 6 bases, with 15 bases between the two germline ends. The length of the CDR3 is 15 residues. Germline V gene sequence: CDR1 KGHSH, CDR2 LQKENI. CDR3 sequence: CASSPAGVSANTIYF. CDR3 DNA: TGTGCCAGCTCACCTGCCGGGGTTTCGGCAAACACCATATATTTT. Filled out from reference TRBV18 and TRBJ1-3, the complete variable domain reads NAGVMQNPRHLVRRRGQEARLRCSPMKGHSHVYWYRQLPEEGLKFMVYLQKENIIDESGMPKERFSAEFPKEGPSILRIQQVVRGDSAAYFCASSPAGVSANTIYFGEGSWLTVV.

The CDR3 region is CASSPLNSRDTNSYEQYF. CDR3 bases: TGTGCCAGCAGCCCATTGAACTCACGGGACACAAACTCCTACGAGCAGTACTTC. The gene calls are TRBV4-2 and TRBJ2-7, with a weak D call TRBD1 (6 bases). This CDR3 has 18 residues. Germline lookup yields CDR1 LGHNA and CDR2 YNFKEQ. The V end lost 4 bases, the J end lost 0 bases, and 22 bases lay between the germline ends.

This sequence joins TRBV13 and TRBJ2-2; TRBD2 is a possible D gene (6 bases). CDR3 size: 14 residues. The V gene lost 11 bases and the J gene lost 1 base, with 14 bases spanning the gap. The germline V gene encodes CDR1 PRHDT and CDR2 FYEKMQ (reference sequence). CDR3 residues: CASMRGENTGELFF. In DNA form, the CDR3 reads TGTGCCTCCATGCGGGGCGAGAACACCGGGGAGCTGTTTTTT.

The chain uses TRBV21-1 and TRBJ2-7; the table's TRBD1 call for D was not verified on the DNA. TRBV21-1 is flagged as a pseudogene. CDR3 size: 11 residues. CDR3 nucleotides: TGTGCCAGCAGCGACACCTACGAGCAGTACTTC. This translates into CASSDTYEQYF.

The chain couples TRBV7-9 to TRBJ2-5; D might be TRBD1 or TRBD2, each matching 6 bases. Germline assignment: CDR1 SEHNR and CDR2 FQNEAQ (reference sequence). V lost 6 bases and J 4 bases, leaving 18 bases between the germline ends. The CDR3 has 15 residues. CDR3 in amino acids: CASSPDTGTSETQYF. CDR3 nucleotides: TGTGCCAGCAGTCCAGATACAGGGACTTCAGAGACCCAGTACTTC.

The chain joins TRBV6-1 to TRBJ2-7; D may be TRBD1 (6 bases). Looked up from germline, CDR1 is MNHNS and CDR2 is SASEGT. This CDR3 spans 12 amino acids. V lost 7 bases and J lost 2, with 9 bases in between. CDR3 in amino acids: CASMNRAYEQYF. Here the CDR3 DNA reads TGTGCCAGCATGAACAGGGCCTACGAGCAGTACTTC.

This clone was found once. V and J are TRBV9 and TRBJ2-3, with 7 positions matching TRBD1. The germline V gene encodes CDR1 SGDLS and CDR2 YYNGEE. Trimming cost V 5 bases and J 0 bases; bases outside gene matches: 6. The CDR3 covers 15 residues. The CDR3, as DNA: TGTGCCAGCAGTGACAAGGGGGCTAGCACAGATACGCAGTATTTT. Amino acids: CASSDKGASTDTQYF.

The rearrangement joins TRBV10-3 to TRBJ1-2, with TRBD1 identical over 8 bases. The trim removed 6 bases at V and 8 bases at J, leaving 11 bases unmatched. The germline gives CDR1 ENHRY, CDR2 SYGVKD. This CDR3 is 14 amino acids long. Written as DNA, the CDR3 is TGTGCCATCAGCGCCACAGGGGGAAGCAGCGGCTACACCTTC. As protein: CAISATGGSSGYTF.

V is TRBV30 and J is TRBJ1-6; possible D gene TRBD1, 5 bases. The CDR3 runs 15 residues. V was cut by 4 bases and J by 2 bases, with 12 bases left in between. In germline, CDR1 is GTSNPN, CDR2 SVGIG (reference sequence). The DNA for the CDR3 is TGTGCCTGGACTCTTCCGGGACCCTATAATTCACCCCTCCACTTT. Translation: CAWTLPGPYNSPLHF. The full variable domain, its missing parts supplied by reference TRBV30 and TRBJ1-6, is SQTIHQWPATLVQPVGSPLSLECTVEGTSNPNLYWYRQAAGRGLQLLFYSVGIGQISSEVPQNLSASRPQDRQFILSSKKLLLSDSGFYLCAWTLPGPYNSPLHFGNGTRLTVT.